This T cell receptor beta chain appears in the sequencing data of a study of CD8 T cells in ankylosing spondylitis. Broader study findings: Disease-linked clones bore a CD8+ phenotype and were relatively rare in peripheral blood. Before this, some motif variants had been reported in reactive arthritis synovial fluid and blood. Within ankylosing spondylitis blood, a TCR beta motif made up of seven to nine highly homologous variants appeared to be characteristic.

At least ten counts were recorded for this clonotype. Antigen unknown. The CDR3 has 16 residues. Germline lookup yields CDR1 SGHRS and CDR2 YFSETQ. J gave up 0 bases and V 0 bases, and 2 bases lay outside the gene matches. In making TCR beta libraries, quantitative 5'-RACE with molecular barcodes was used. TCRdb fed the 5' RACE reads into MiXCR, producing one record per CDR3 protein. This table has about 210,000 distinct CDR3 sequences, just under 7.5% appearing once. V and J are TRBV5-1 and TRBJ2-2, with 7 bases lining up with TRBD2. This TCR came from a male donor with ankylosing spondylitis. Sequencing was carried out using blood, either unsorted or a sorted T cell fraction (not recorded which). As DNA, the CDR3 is TGCGCCAGCAGCTTGGGACTAGCAACGAACACCGGGGAGCTGTTTTTT. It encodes CASSLGLATNTGELFF.